The rows below give T cell receptor beta chains drawn from one sample of a study of shared clonotypes between healthy human individuals. Method: immunoSEQ multiplex PCR; TCRdb's copy keeps in-frame clones and lacks some. The sample gives roughly 2 million clones, roughly 94% of which show up once; 0.85% to 1.2% is in the top ten. The sample comprised naive CD8+ T cells sorted from blood. All receptors derive from a young man in good health. Each CDR3 is given with its conserved first and last residue. D genes are given only for firm matches. Where a row states a size, it is once, few, many or the class of an expanded clone; other rows omit it.

length: 15; J: TRBJ1-2; V: TRBV4-1; D: -; size: -; DNA: TGCGCCAGCAGCCAAGAAAGGAGTACGGACTATGGCTACACCTTC; CDR3: CASSQERSTDYGYTF
length: 17; J: TRBJ2-3; V: TRBV4-3; D: -; size: -; DNA: TGCGCCAGCAGCCAAGATCCAACAGGGGGGGAGACAGATACGCAGTATTTT; CDR3: CASSQDPTGGETDTQYF
length: 19; J: TRBJ2-2; V: TRBV11-2; D: -; size: -; DNA: TGTGCCAGCAGCTTAGGGCATAGTGGCCCTTTCGCGAACACCGGGGAGCTGTTTTTT; CDR3: CASSLGHSGPFANTGELFF
length: 18; J: TRBJ1-2; V: TRBV29-1; D: -; size: -; DNA: TGCAGCGTTGACTTCGGGAGTGAGCAGGACGCCACGTATGGTGGCTACACCTTC; CDR3: CSVDFGSEQDATYGGYTF
length: 14; J: TRBJ1-3; V: TRBV2; D: -; size: -; DNA: TGTGCCAGCAGTGAAGGAGGGACTGGAAACACCATATATTTT; CDR3: CASSEGGTGNTIYF
length: 15; J: TRBJ1-4; V: TRBV27; D: -; size: -; DNA: TGTGCCAGCAGTTTATCAGTGGGGATTGCTGAAAAACTGTTTTTT; CDR3: CASSLSVGIAEKLFF
length: 15; J: TRBJ1-4; V: TRBV5-6; D: TRBD1; size: -; DNA: TGTGCCAGCAGCTGGGGGACAGAACCTAATGAAAAACTGTTTTTT; CDR3: CASSWGTEPNEKLFF
length: 17; J: TRBJ2-1; V: TRBV9; D: TRBD2; size: once; DNA: TGTGCCAGCAGCCGGACTAGCGGGACGGGGGGTTACAATGAGCAGTTCTTC; CDR3: CASSRTSGTGGYNEQFF
length: 11; J: TRBJ1-2; V: TRBV29-1; D: TRBD1; size: -; DNA: TGCAGCGCACCGACAGGGTATGGCTACACCTTC; CDR3: CSAPTGYGYTF
length: 15; J: TRBJ1-5; V: TRBV10-3; D: TRBD1; size: once; DNA: TGTGCCATCAGTGAGTCGGGACAGGGACGACAGCCCCAGCATTTT; CDR3: CAISESGQGRQPQHF
length: 13; J: TRBJ1-2; V: TRBV28; D: -; size: -; DNA: TGTGCCAGCAGTTTACCAGAGAACTATGGCTACACCTTC; CDR3: CASSLPENYGYTF
length: 14; J: TRBJ1-1; V: TRBV9; D: -; size: once; DNA: TGTGCCAGCAGCGGAGAGAACTGGAACACTGAAGCTTTCTTT; CDR3: CASSGENWNTEAFF
length: 12; J: TRBJ1-1; V: TRBV19; D: -; size: few; DNA: TGTGCCAGTAGCCAAGGGGGGCCTGGAGCTTTCTTT; CDR3: CASSQGGPGAFF
length: 14; J: TRBJ2-7; V: TRBV6-1; D: -; size: -; DNA: TGTGCCAGCAGTGATAGTCGCTACTCCTACGAGCAGTACTTC; CDR3: CASSDSRYSYEQYF
length: 12; J: TRBJ2-4; V: TRBV28; D: -; size: -; DNA: TGTGCCAGCAGCCCACCCCGAAGCGCGATGAAGTTC; CDR3: CASSPPRSAMKF
length: 16; J: TRBJ2-1; V: TRBV29-1; D: TRBD1; size: -; DNA: TGCAGCGTGAGTAATACCGGGACAGCTACTTCTAATGAGCAGTTCTTC; CDR3: CSVSNTGTATSNEQFF
length: 13; J: TRBJ2-7; V: TRBV11-2; D: -; size: -; DNA: TGTGCCAGCAGCTACGGGGTCCCCTACGAGCAGTACTTC; CDR3: CASSYGVPYEQYF
length: 13; J: TRBJ1-5; V: TRBV11-2; D: -; size: -; DNA: TGTGCCAGCAGCTTTGCGGGGGATCAGCCCCAGCATTTT; CDR3: CASSFAGDQPQHF
length: 14; J: TRBJ2-1; V: TRBV5-6; D: -; size: -; DNA: TGTGCCAGCAGCTCCTGGTCGGTCGTCAATGAGCAGTTCTTC; CDR3: CASSSWSVVNEQFF
length: 11; J: TRBJ2-3; V: TRBV30; D: -; size: -; DNA: TGTGCCTGGAGTGGCGAGCATACGCAGTATTTT; CDR3: CAWSGEHTQYF
length: 16; J: TRBJ2-7; V: TRBV6-1; D: -; size: once; DNA: TGTGCCAGCAGTGCTCTCGACCCGGGACCCCGTTTCGAGCAGTACTTC; CDR3: CASSALDPGPRFEQYF
length: 13; J: TRBJ2-7; V: TRBV6-6; D: -; size: -; DNA: TGTGCCAGTGGAGACACGTACTCCTACGAGCAGTACTTC; CDR3: CASGDTYSYEQYF
length: 14; J: TRBJ2-5; V: TRBV27; D: -; size: -; DNA: TGTGCCAGCAGTCCCGGGACGGACGTGGAGACCCAGTACTTC; CDR3: CASSPGTDVETQYF
length: 15; J: TRBJ2-1; V: TRBV4-1; D: TRBD1; size: -; DNA: TGCGCCAGCAGCCAAGAAACAGGGGTCATCGCTGAGCAGTTCTTC; CDR3: CASSQETGVIAEQFF
length: 16; J: TRBJ1-4; V: TRBV5-3; D: TRBD1; size: -; DNA: TGTGCCAGAAGCGACCGGGACAGGGAGCGGGATGAAAAACTGTTTTTT; CDR3: CARSDRDRERDEKLFF
length: 14; J: TRBJ2-7; V: TRBV19; D: -; size: -; DNA: TGTGCCAGTAGTATCTCCGGAATCAGCTACGAGCAGTACTTC; CDR3: CASSISGISYEQYF
length: 15; J: TRBJ2-7; V: TRBV6-5; D: -; size: -; DNA: TGTGCCAGCGCATCTTCCTCGGGGTACTCCTACGAGCAGTACTTC; CDR3: CASASSSGYSYEQYF
length: 15; J: TRBJ2-1; V: TRBV13; D: TRBD2; size: -; DNA: TGTGCCAGCAGCTTCCCACTAGCGGGAGGTTCTGAGCAGTTCTTC; CDR3: CASSFPLAGGSEQFF
length: 15; J: TRBJ2-5; V: TRBV5-1; D: TRBD2; size: -; DNA: TGCGCCAGCAGCTCCGGGACTACCCTCCAAGAGACCCAGTACTTC; CDR3: CASSSGTTLQETQYF
length: 14; J: TRBJ2-7; V: TRBV13; D: TRBD2; size: once; DNA: TGTGCCAGCAGCCTAGCGGGAGAGATGTACGAGCAGTACTTC; CDR3: CASSLAGEMYEQYF
length: 16; J: TRBJ2-7; V: TRBV7-9; D: TRBD2; size: -; DNA: TGTGCCAGCAGCACCCAGACTAGCGGGAGCGCCTACGAGCAGTACTTC; CDR3: CASSTQTSGSAYEQYF
length: 15; J: TRBJ1-2; V: TRBV6-1; D: -; size: once; DNA: TGTGCCAGCAGTGAAATCCCCGGGACGGTTTATGGCTACACCTTC; CDR3: CASSEIPGTVYGYTF
length: 13; J: TRBJ2-7; V: TRBV13; D: TRBD2; size: once; DNA: TGTGCCAGCAGCCACGGACTAGCTCGCGAGCAGTACTTC; CDR3: CASSHGLAREQYF
length: 14; J: TRBJ2-2; V: TRBV27; D: -; size: -; DNA: TGTGCCAGCAGTGCAGAAACGAACACCGGGGAGCTGTTTTTT; CDR3: CASSAETNTGELFF
length: 14; J: TRBJ2-6; V: TRBV27; D: -; size: -; DNA: TGTGCCAGCAGTTTACTGTCTGGGGCCAACGTCCTGACTTTC; CDR3: CASSLLSGANVLTF
length: 13; J: TRBJ2-1; V: TRBV7-9; D: -; size: -; DNA: TGTGCCAGCAGCGCGGACAGAGCCAATGAGCAGTTCTTC; CDR3: CASSADRANEQFF
length: 16; J: TRBJ2-7; V: TRBV7-9; D: TRBD2; size: -; DNA: TGTGCCAGCAGCTTAGCGGCGGGAGGGCCCTCCTACGAGCAGTACTTC; CDR3: CASSLAAGGPSYEQYF
length: 12; J: TRBJ1-6; V: TRBV7-9; D: -; size: -; DNA: TGTGCCAGCAGCTCCCCGGGGGAGGGCGTCCACTTT; CDR3: CASSSPGEGVHF
length: 12; J: TRBJ1-2; V: TRBV9; D: -; size: -; DNA: TGTGCCAGCAGCGAATACAGCCATGGCTACACCTTC; CDR3: CASSEYSHGYTF
length: 15; J: TRBJ1-3; V: TRBV9; D: -; size: -; DNA: TGTGCCAGCAGCGTCCGGGTGGGCTCTGGAAACACCATATATTTT; CDR3: CASSVRVGSGNTIYF
length: 11; J: TRBJ1-6; V: TRBV9; D: -; size: -; DNA: -; CDR3: CASSVGQGTFF
length: 13; J: TRBJ1-1; V: TRBV27; D: TRBD1; size: -; DNA: TGTGCCAGCAGCACAGGGGGGGTCACTGAAGCTTTCTTT; CDR3: CASSTGGVTEAFF
length: 14; J: TRBJ2-3; V: TRBV28; D: -; size: -; DNA: -; CDR3: CATTKMVAGGIKYF
length: 13; J: TRBJ2-7; V: TRBV11-2; D: -; size: -; DNA: TGTGCCAGCACGGAAGGTGGCACCTACGAGCAGTACTTC; CDR3: CASTEGGTYEQYF
length: 14; J: TRBJ1-1; V: TRBV2; D: -; size: -; DNA: TGTGCCAGCAGTGAGTTGAGACAGAACACTGAAGCTTTCTTT; CDR3: CASSELRQNTEAFF
length: 16; J: TRBJ2-1; V: TRBV7-6; D: TRBD2; size: -; DNA: TGTGCCAGCACCCCTCGACTAGCGGCCTCCTACAATGAGCAGTTCTTC; CDR3: CASTPRLAASYNEQFF
length: 12; J: TRBJ2-7; V: TRBV10-2; D: -; size: -; DNA: TGCGCCAGCAGGGACCACAACTACGAGCAGTACTTC; CDR3: CASRDHNYEQYF
length: 11; J: TRBJ1-1; V: TRBV6-5; D: -; size: -; DNA: TGTGCCAGCAGTTATGGTTTTGAAGCTTTCTTT; CDR3: CASSYGFEAFF
length: 21; J: TRBJ1-6; V: TRBV21-1; D: -; size: -; DNA: TGTGCCAGCAGCAAAGCAAGCAGGGGAGACAAACCTAGCTCCTATAATTCACCCCTCCACTTT; CDR3: CASSKASRGDKPSSYNSPLHF
length: 15; J: TRBJ2-7; V: TRBV27; D: TRBD1; size: once; DNA: TGTGCCAGCAGTTCCTACACGGACAGGGCTCACGAGCAGTACTTC; CDR3: CASSSYTDRAHEQYF
length: 17; J: TRBJ1-5; V: TRBV2; D: TRBD1; size: -; DNA: TGTGCCAGCAGCCACACCGGGACAGGGGGCAGCAATCAGCCCCAGCATTTT; CDR3: CASSHTGTGGSNQPQHF
length: 15; J: TRBJ2-5; V: TRBV4-1; D: TRBD1; size: once; DNA: TGCGCCAGCAGCCAACCCGGACAGGCTCAAGAGACCCAGTACTTC; CDR3: CASSQPGQAQETQYF
length: 15; J: TRBJ1-1; V: TRBV5-8; D: -; size: -; DNA: TGTGCCAGCAGCTTGGGGCAGGGGCTGGGCACTGAAGCTTTCTTT; CDR3: CASSLGQGLGTEAFF
length: 14; J: TRBJ1-1; V: TRBV5-5; D: TRBD1; size: -; DNA: TGTGCCAGCAGCCCGGACACAGGGGTCCCTGAAGCTTTCTTT; CDR3: CASSPDTGVPEAFF
length: 14; J: TRBJ2-7; V: TRBV27; D: TRBD2; size: -; DNA: TGTGCCAGCAGTTTAATGGGGGAGGGGAACGAGCAGTACTTC; CDR3: CASSLMGEGNEQYF
length: 11; J: TRBJ1-2; V: TRBV28; D: -; size: -; DNA: TGTGCCAGCAGTTCAGGGCTTGGCTACACCTTC; CDR3: CASSSGLGYTF
length: 16; J: TRBJ2-1; V: TRBV4-2; D: TRBD2; size: -; DNA: TGTGCCAGCAGCCAAGAATGGCTAGCGGAGTACAATGAGCAGTTCTTC; CDR3: CASSQEWLAEYNEQFF
length: 16; J: TRBJ1-6; V: TRBV15; D: -; size: -; DNA: TGTGCCACCAGCAGAGTGAACGGGGGCCTAAATTCACCCCTCCACTTT; CDR3: CATSRVNGGLNSPLHF
length: 13; J: TRBJ2-7; V: TRBV7-2; D: -; size: -; DNA: TGTGCCAGCAGCTTAGCAGGGAACTACGAGCAGTACTTC; CDR3: CASSLAGNYEQYF
length: 14; J: TRBJ2-7; V: TRBV4-2; D: TRBD1; size: -; DNA: TGTGCCAGCAGCCCCGGGACAGGGGAGGGCGAGCAGTACTTC; CDR3: CASSPGTGEGEQYF